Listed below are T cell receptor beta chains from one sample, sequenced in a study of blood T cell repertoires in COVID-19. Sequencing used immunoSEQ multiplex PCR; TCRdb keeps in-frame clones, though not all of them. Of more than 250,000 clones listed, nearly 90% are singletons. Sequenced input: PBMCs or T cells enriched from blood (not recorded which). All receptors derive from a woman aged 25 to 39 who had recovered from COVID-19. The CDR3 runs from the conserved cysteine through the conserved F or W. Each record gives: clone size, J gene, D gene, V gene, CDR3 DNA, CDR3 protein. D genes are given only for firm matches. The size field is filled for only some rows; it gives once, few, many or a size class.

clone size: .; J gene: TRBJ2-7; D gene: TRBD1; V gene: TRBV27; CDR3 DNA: TGTGCCAGCAGTTTATCGGGACAGGGGCACTACGAGCAGTACTTC; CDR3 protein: CASSLSGQGHYEQYF
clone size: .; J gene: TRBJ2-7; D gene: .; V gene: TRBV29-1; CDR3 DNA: TGCAGCGTTGGAGTGGATACTAATCACTACGAGCAGTACTTC; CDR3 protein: CSVGVDTNHYEQYF
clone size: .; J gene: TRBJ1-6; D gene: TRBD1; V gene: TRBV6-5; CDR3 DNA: TGTGCCAGCAGTTACTCAAGGGGGCGCGGCGAAGGGCCCCTCCACTTT; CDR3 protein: CASSYSRGRGEGPLHF
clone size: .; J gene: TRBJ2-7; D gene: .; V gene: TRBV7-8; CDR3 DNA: TGTGCCAGCAGCCTATACTTCGGGGAGGACGAGCAGTACTTC; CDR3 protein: CASSLYFGEDEQYF
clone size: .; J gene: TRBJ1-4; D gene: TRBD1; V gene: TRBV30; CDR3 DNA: TGTGCCAGACAGGGCTCTTCTAATGAAAAACTGTTTTTT; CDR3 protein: CARQGSSNEKLFF
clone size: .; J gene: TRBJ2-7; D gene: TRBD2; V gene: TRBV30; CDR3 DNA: TGTGCCTCGTTGACTACGGCGGGGGATTCCTACGAGCAGTACTTC; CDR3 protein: CASLTTAGDSYEQYF
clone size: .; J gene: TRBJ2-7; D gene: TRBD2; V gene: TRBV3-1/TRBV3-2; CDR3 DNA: TGTGCCAGCAGCCCGAGACTAGCGGGCCTTTCCTACGAGCAGTACTTC; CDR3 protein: CASSPRLAGLSYEQYF
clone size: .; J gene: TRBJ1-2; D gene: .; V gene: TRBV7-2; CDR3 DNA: TGTGCCAGCAGCTTAGCGCCCTGGGACATCGGCTACACCTTC; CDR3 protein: CASSLAPWDIGYTF
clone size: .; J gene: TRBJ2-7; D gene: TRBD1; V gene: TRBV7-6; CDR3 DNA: TGTGCCAGCAGCTTAGGGACAGGGGGCGGGCGCGAGCAGTACTTC; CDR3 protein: CASSLGTGGGREQYF
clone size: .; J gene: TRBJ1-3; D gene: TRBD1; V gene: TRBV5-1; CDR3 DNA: TGCGCCAGCAGCATGACAGGGGGGTCTGGAAACACCATATATTTT; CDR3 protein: CASSMTGGSGNTIYF
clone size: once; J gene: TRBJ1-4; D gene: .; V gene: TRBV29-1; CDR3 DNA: TGCAGCGGTGGGGGCAGGGACGAGGAAAAACTGTTTTTT; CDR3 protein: CSGGGRDEEKLFF
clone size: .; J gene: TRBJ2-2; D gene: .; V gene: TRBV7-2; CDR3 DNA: TGTGCCAGCAGCTTATCGCTAGCTCCGAAGGTCGGGGAGCTGTTTTTT; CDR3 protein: CASSLSLAPKVGELFF
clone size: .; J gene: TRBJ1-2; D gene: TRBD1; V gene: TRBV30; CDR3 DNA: TGTGCCTGGAGTGAGACGGACAGGACCCTCTATGGCTACACCTTC; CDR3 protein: CAWSETDRTLYGYTF
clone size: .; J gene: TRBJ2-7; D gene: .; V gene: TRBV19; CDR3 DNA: TGTGCCAGTAGTATCACAGGCAGTTCCTACGAGCAGTACTTC; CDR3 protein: CASSITGSSYEQYF
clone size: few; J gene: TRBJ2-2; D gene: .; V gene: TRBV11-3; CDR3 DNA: TGTGCCAGCAGCCGATCGGGGGGCAAGAACACCGGGGAGCTGTTTTTT; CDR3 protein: CASSRSGGKNTGELFF
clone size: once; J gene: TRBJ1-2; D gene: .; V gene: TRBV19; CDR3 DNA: TGTGCCAGTAGTATCGGACAGCGAATACTCTATGGCTACACCTTC; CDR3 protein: CASSIGQRILYGYTF
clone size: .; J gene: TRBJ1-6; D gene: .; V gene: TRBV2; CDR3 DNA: TGTGCCAGCACCCAAGTCCCCGAGGATTCACCCCTCCACTTT; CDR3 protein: CASTQVPEDSPLHF
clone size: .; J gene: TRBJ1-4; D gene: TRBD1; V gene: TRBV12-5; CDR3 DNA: TGTGCTAGTGGTTCGACCCCGGGACAGGGTGTCGAAAAACTGTTTTTT; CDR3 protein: CASGSTPGQGVEKLFF
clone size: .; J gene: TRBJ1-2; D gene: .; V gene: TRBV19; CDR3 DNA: TGTGCCAGTAGTATAGATTTGGCCCGCTACACCTTC; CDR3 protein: CASSIDLARYTF
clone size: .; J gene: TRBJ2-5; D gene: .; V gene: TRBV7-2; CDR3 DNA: TGTGCCAGCAGCGGCCGTGTCGGAGGGCTAGGGACCCAGTACTTC; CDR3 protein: CASSGRVGGLGTQYF
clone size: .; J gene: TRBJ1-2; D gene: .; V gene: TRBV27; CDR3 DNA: TGTGCCAGCAGCCCGGGACATAACTATGGCTACACCTTC; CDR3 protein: CASSPGHNYGYTF
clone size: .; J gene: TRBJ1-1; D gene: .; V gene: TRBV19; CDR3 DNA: TGTGCCAGTAGTATTGGCCAGGCCGTGAACACTGAAGCTTTCTTT; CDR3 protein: CASSIGQAVNTEAFF
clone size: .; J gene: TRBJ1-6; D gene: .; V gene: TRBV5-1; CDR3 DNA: TGCGCCAGCAGCTTTGAGGGGGTGAATTCACCCCTCCACTTT; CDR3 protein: CASSFEGVNSPLHF
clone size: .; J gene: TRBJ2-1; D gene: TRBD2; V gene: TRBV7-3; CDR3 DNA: TGTGCCAGCAGCCCCCTAGCGGCCCAATACAATGAGCAGTTCTTC; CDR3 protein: CASSPLAAQYNEQFF
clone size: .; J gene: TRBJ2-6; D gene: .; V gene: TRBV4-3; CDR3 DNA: TGCGCCAGCAGCCAAGACAGGTCCTCTGGGGCCAACGTCCTGACTTTC; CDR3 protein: CASSQDRSSGANVLTF
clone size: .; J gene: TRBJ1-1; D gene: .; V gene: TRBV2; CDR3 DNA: TGTGCCAGCAGTGTAGAGAGAGGGGCTTTCTTT; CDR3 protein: CASSVERGAFF
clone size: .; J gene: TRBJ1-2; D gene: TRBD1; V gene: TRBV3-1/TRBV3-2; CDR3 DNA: TGTGCCAGCAGCCCCGGGACAGGCCCTAACTATGGCTACACCTTC; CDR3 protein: CASSPGTGPNYGYTF
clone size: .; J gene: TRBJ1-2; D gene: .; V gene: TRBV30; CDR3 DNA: .; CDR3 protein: CAWASGTADGGTF
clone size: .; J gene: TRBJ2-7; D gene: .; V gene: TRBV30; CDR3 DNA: TGTGCCTGGAGTGGACAGTCCTACGAGCAGTACTTC; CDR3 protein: CAWSGQSYEQYF
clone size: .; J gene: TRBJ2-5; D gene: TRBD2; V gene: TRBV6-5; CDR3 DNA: TGTGCCAGCAGAGGGACTACCGGGACCCAGTACTTC; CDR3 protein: CASRGTTGTQYF